Listed here are 27 T cell receptor beta chains from one sample, sequenced in a study of blood T cell repertoires in COVID-19. Sequencing was performed with immunoSEQ multiplex PCR; in TCRdb, only in-frame clones are kept and a portion is missing. Of around 180,000 clones listed, roughly 80% are singletons. Material for sequencing was peripheral blood. The receptors come from a human donor in a cohort sampled during active COVID-19.

This clone was picked up a small number of times. This chain connects TRBV7-2 to TRBJ1-1; 7 bases match TRBD1. Germline CDR1 SGHTA, CDR2 FQGNSA. The CDR3 sequence is 13 residues long. Losses at the gene ends were 4 bases for V and 13 bases for J; bases not matched to a gene: 12. CDR3 bases: TGTGCCAGCAGCTCCCGGGCTACAGGGGCGGGTTTCTTT. Its translation is CASSSRATGAGFF.

This clone was observed once. The chain recombines TRBV4-3 with TRBJ1-1, with D unresolved. This CDR3 comprises 13 residues. Trimming stripped 1 base from V and 4 bases from J, with 7 bases between. The V gene's germline CDR1 is LGHNA and CDR2 YSLEER. The CDR3, as DNA: TGCGCCAGCAGCCAAGTTGCGGTCACTGAAGCTTTCTTT. Amino acid sequence: CASSQVAVTEAFF.

The rearrangement joins TRBV28 to TRBJ2-7, with D tentatively TRBD1 (6 bases). Trimming took 4 bases from V and 7 from J, leaving 8 bases between them. The CDR3 consists of 11 residues. Germline CDR1 and CDR2: MDHEN and SYDVKM. Here the CDR3 DNA reads TGTGCCAGCAGTTACAGGGATGAGCAGTACTTC. Encoded protein: CASSYRDEQYF. Full variable domain (missing parts from reference TRBV28 and TRBJ2-7): DVKVTQSSRYLVKRTGEKVFLECVQDMDHENMFWYRQDPGLGLRLIYFSYDVKMKEKGDIPEGYSVSREKKERFSLILESASTNQTSMYLCASSYRDEQYFGPGTRLTVT.

With regard to this clone: The same CDR3 also results from other DNA sequences found in this sample. The V and J genes are TRBV9 and TRBJ2-7, with 7 bases lining up with TRBD1. Trimming removed 4 bases from V and 1 base from J; junction bases left unmatched: 5. The germline CDR1 and CDR2 sequences are SGDLS and YYNGEE. CDR3 length equals 14 residues. DNA of the CDR3: TGTGCCAGCAGCCCCGGACAGGTGTCCTACGAGCAGTACTTC. It codes for CASSPGQVSYEQYF.

The CDR3 sequence is CASSLTPSYEQYF. The CDR3 DNA sequence: TGTGCCAGCAGTTTAACGCCCAGTTACGAGCAGTACTTC. The rearrangement uses TRBV27 and TRBJ2-7; D gene uncertain. This CDR3 has 13 residues. V gave up 2 bases and J gave up 4 bases, with 9 bases separating them. Looked up from germline, CDR1 is MNHEY and CDR2 is SMNVEV (reference sequence).

The CDR3 region is CASSLTGGGPRETQYF. The DNA of the CDR3 is TGTGCCAGCAGTCTAACGGGAGGGGGGCCGCGTGAGACCCAGTACTTC. J is TRBJ2-5 and V is TRBV7-6; 8 bases agree with TRBD2. CDR3 length: 16 amino acids. Trimming at V came to 6 bases and at J to 5 bases, leaving 14 bases not matched to a gene. The germline CDR1 and CDR2 sequences are SGHVS and FNYEAQ.

This rearrangement joins TRBV25-1 to TRBJ2-2, with D possibly TRBD2 on 5 matching bases. The CDR3 runs 14 residues. Germline V gene sequence: CDR1 MGHDK, CDR2 SYGVNS. Trimming stripped 8 bases from V and 2 bases from J, with 12 bases between. CDR3 sequence reads: CASSGEYNTGELFF. CDR3 in DNA: TGTGCCAGCTCCGGGGAGTATAACACCGGGGAGCTGTTTTTT.

This chain uses TRBV7-8 with TRBJ2-6; D might be TRBD1 (5 bases). Germline V CDR1 and CDR2: SGHVS, FQNEAQ. The CDR3 has 18 residues. Trimming took off 3 bases at V and 2 bases at J, with 17 bases between the two ends. This CDR3 is CASSFPQGSRPGANVLTF. The CDR3 nucleotides are TGTGCCAGCAGCTTTCCCCAGGGAAGTAGGCCTGGGGCCAACGTCCTGACTTTC. Full variable domain (missing parts from reference TRBV7-8 and TRBJ2-6): GAGVSQSPRYKVAKRGQDVALRCDPISGHVSLFWYQQALGQGPEFLTYFQNEAQLDKSGLPSDRFFAERPEGSVSTLKIQRTQQEDSAVYLCASSFPQGSRPGANVLTFGAGSRLTVL.

V and J are TRBV3-1 (or the pseudogene TRBV3-2) and TRBJ2-5; the match to TRBD2 covers 11 bases. The CDR3 loop spans 14 amino acids. V lost 5 bases, J lost 4 bases, and 3 bases stayed unmatched. Germline V gene data show CDR1 as LGHDT and CDR2 as YNNKEL (reference sequence). In nucleotides, the CDR3 is TGTGCCAGCAGCACACTAGCGGGGGCAGAGACCCAGTACTTC. Encoded protein: CASSTLAGAETQYF.

This sequence joins TRBV3-1 (or the pseudogene TRBV3-2) and TRBJ2-1; 10 bases match TRBD2. Germline V gene lookup returns CDR1 LGHDT and CDR2 YNNKEL (reference sequence). The CDR3 is made up of 16 amino acids. V shed 3 bases, J shed 3 bases, and the junction held 5 bases outside the gene matches. The CDR3 is CASSQWSSGSYNEQFF. The CDR3 bases are TGTGCCAGCAGCCAGTGGTCTAGCGGGAGCTACAATGAGCAGTTCTTC.

The genes are TRBV6-5 and TRBJ2-7; 7 bases line up with TRBD2. With 5 bases clipped from V and 4 bases from J, the junction kept 8 bases outside the gene matches. The germline gives CDR1 MNHEY, CDR2 SVGAGI. The CDR3 loop spans 14 amino acids. The CDR3 reads CASSPTSSPYEQYF. CDR3 coding DNA: TGTGCCAGCAGTCCGACTAGCAGTCCTTACGAGCAGTACTTC.

The chain recombines TRBV2 with TRBJ2-1; possible D gene TRBD2, 6 bases. Germline CDR1 SNHLY, CDR2 FYNNEI. V dropped 5 bases and J dropped 6 bases, with 14 bases sitting between them. The CDR3 has 14 amino acids. In DNA, the CDR3 is TGTGCCAGCAGTCGACTAGGCGGGGCCAATGAGCAGTTCTTC. Protein: CASSRLGGANEQFF.

The V and J genes are TRBV5-5 and TRBJ2-3; the D gene is possibly TRBD1 (5 bases). The CDR3 sequence is 15 residues long. Germline assignment: CDR1 SGHKS and CDR2 YYEKEE (reference sequence). Trimming took off 4 bases at V and 2 bases at J, with 14 bases between the two ends. This CDR3 reads CASSPDRIFTDTQYF. The CDR3 DNA reads TGTGCCAGCAGCCCTGACAGAATATTCACAGATACGCAGTATTTT.

This chain links TRBV6-2 or TRBV6-3 with TRBJ2-3, with 9 bases aligning to TRBD2. The V gene's germline CDR1 is MNHEY and CDR2 SVGEGT. The V segment lost 2 bases and the J segment 1 base; nucleotides outside the gene matches: 7. CDR3 length equals 17 residues. The CDR3 loop reads CASSYPYRTSGTDTQYF. CDR3 bases: TGTGCCAGCAGTTACCCGTACCGGACTAGCGGCACAGATACGCAGTATTTT.

This clone was found once. The chain employs TRBV2 and TRBJ1-2; D call uncertain. The CDR3 runs 13 residues. From germline, CDR1 is SNHLY and CDR2 FYNNEI. Trimming stripped 5 bases from V and 8 bases from J, with 15 bases between. Written as DNA, the CDR3 is TGTGCCAGCAGTCCGGAGAGTTCGTGGGGCTACACCTTC. The encoded protein is CASSPESSWGYTF. Based on the CDR3 plus reference TRBV2 and TRBJ1-2, the full variable domain is EPEVTQTPSHQVTQMGQEVILRCVPISNHLYFYWYRQILGQKVEFLVSFYNNEISEKSEIFDDQFSVERPDGSNFTLKIRSTKLEDSAMYFCASSPESSWGYTFGSGTRLTVV.

J is TRBJ1-2 and V is TRBV5-1; TRBD1 is a possible D gene (5 bases). The CDR3 spans 14 residues. Deletions cut 4 bases from V and 4 bases from J, with 14 bases between. The germline V gene has CDR1 SGHRS and CDR2 YFSETQ. CDR3 loop: CASSLGQGGYGYTF. The CDR3 nucleotides read TGCGCCAGCAGCCTCGGGCAGGGTGGCTATGGCTACACCTTC. Full variable domain (missing parts from reference TRBV5-1 and TRBJ1-2): KAGVTQTPRYLIKTRGQQVTLSCSPISGHRSVSWYQQTPGQGLQFLFEYFSETQRNKGNFPGRFSGRQFSNSRSEMNVSTLELGDSALYLCASSLGQGGYGYTFGSGTRLTVV.

This chain connects TRBV9 to TRBJ1-4; a possible D gene is TRBD1 (5 bases). The CDR3 has 16 residues. Trimming removed 0 bases from V and 4 bases from J, with 13 bases in between. Per germline, CDR1 SGDLS and CDR2 YYNGEE. The CDR3 region is CASSVVPQGYNEKLFF. CDR3 in DNA: TGTGCCAGCAGCGTAGTACCCCAGGGCTATAATGAAAAACTGTTTTTT.

This chain uses TRBV4-3 with TRBJ1-2; 10 nucleotides match TRBD1. This CDR3 region has 16 residues. Germline CDR1 reads LGHNA; CDR2 reads YSLEER. V was pared by 0 bases and J by 4 bases, with 5 bases of the junction left unmatched. CDR3 residues: CASSQDGTGVLYGYTF. CDR3 DNA: TGCGCCAGCAGCCAAGATGGGACAGGGGTCCTCTATGGCTACACCTTC.

This rearrangement joins TRBV7-2 to TRBJ2-7; the match to TRBD2 covers 7 bases. V dropped 7 bases and J dropped 3; count of bases not matched to a gene: 9. CDR1 is SGHTA and CDR2 is FQGNSA in the germline V gene. There are 14 residues in the CDR3. The chain's CDR3 is CASTGGGGSYEQYF. In nucleotides, the CDR3 is TGTGCCAGCACTGGCGGGGGTGGGAGCTACGAGCAGTACTTC.

The chain combines TRBV7-6 with TRBJ2-5; 9 bases are shared with TRBD1. This CDR3 is built from 15 residues. Germline CDR1 and CDR2: SGHVS and FNYEAQ. With 3 bases clipped from V and 3 bases from J, the junction kept 5 bases outside the gene matches. CDR3 residues: CASSFGTGLEETQYF. The CDR3 bases are TGTGCCAGCAGCTTCGGGACAGGGCTTGAAGAGACCCAGTACTTC.

J is TRBJ2-6 and V is TRBV3-1 (or the pseudogene TRBV3-2), with 9 bases identical to TRBD1. The CDR3 contains 18 residues. J gave up 2 bases and V 1 base, and 6 bases lay outside the gene matches. Germline CDR1 LGHDT, CDR2 YNNKEL (reference sequence). CDR3 in amino acids: CASSQGTGDSAGANVLTF. CDR3 nucleotide sequence: TGTGCCAGCAGCCAAGGGACAGGGGATAGTGCTGGGGCCAACGTCCTGACTTTC.

The rearrangement uses TRBV28 and TRBJ2-7; a possible D gene is TRBD1 (5 bases). This CDR3 has 14 amino acids. Germline lookup yields CDR1 MDHEN and CDR2 SYDVKM. Trimming removed 1 base from V and 0 bases from J, with 7 bases in between. The DNA of the CDR3 is TGTGCCAGCAGTTTATCTGGGGCCTCCTACGAGCAGTACTTC. Translating gives CASSLSGASYEQYF.

This clone was seen once. This chain uses TRBV7-2 with TRBJ1-1; TRBD1 is a possible D gene (6 bases). Per the germline V gene, CDR1 is SGHTA and CDR2 is FQGNSA. CDR3 length: 15 residues. Trimming stripped 3 bases from V and 7 bases from J, with 18 bases between. The CDR3, as DNA: TGTGCCAGCAGCTTCCGGGGCAGGGGAACGATTGAAGCTTTCTTT. Translation gives CASSFRGRGTIEAFF.

This chain links TRBV7-2 with TRBJ1-1; no clear D gene. The germline V and J ends were trimmed by 4 bases and 5 bases, with 14 bases remaining between them. CDR3 length: 14 residues. From germline, CDR1 is SGHTA and CDR2 FQGNSA. CDR3 in amino acids: CASSSQVGRTEAFF. The CDR3 region has the DNA TGTGCCAGCAGCTCTCAAGTGGGGAGGACTGAAGCTTTCTTT.

The genes are TRBV5-4 and TRBJ2-7; 9 nucleotides line up with TRBD2. The V segment lost 2 bases and the J segment 3 bases; nucleotides outside the gene matches: 6. Germline assignment: CDR1 SGHNT and CDR2 YYREEE (reference sequence). The CDR3 runs 15 residues. The CDR3 nucleotides are TGTGCCAGCAGCTTTAGTAGCGGGAGAGACTACGAGCAGTACTTC. Translating gives CASSFSSGRDYEQYF.

This clone appeared a single time. The chain has TRBV4-1 and TRBJ2-1, with 14 nucleotides matching TRBD2. This CDR3 has 15 amino acids. CDR1 is MGHRA and CDR2 is YSYEKL in the germline V gene. Unmatched junction bases numbered 5, after V lost 4 bases and J lost 9 bases. The CDR3 loop reads CASSPTSGGAVEQFF. The CDR3 coding sequence is TGCGCCAGCAGCCCGACTAGCGGGGGGGCCGTTGAGCAGTTCTTC.

The chain couples TRBV27 to TRBJ1-1; D perhaps matches TRBD1 (6 bases). V was shortened by 6 bases and J by 5 bases, with 16 bases between the two germline ends. The length of the CDR3 is 14 residues. Germline V CDR1 and CDR2: MNHEY, SMNVEV (reference sequence). In nucleotides, the CDR3 is TGTGCCAGCAGGGGTGGGGGCAGGGGTACTGAAGCTTTCTTT. It is translated as CASRGGGRGTEAFF.